This TCR beta chain appears in the sequencing data of a study of T cells in localized non-small cell lung cancer. Generated by immunoSEQ multiplex PCR, the TCRdb table keeps only in-frame clones and is missing some. Of fewer than 12,000 clones listed, 48% are singletons. Worth noting for this clone: Its antigen is as yet unknown.

Study-wide findings and caveats: Heterogeneity remains possible because sequencing was limited to only one tumor region. With higher T cell density in blood came longer overall survival. Appearance in adjacent lung was seen for a median roughly 56 of the top 100 tumor clones.

The material sequenced was lymph node tissue, taken before any cancer treatment. The TCR comes from a woman aged 35-75 years with stage II squamous cell lung carcinoma.

CDR3 residues: CASSVEGLGSPLHF. The DNA for the CDR3 is TGCGCCAGCAGTGTTGAGGGGTTAGGATCACCCCTCCACTTT. V is TRBV10-2 and J is TRBJ1-6, with D possibly TRBD1 on 5 matching bases. This CDR3 contains 14 residues. With 4 bases removed from V and 10 bases from J, the gap between germline ends came to 14 bases. Per germline, CDR1 WSHSY and CDR2 SAAADI.